This passage covers 21 T cell receptor beta chains from one sample sequenced in a study of blood T cell repertoires in COVID-19. Clones were read by immunoSEQ multiplex PCR, and TCRdb kept only the in-frame ones, dropping some. The table records 62,000 or so clones, around 73% of them present only once. The specimen was peripheral blood. The origin of the receptors is a man in his 60s with COVID-19, enrolled during active disease.

The CDR3 region has the DNA TGTGCCAGCAGCCGCGGGGGGAGGGAGTATGAAAAACTGTTTTTT. Protein: CASSRGGREYEKLFF. J is TRBJ1-4 and V is TRBV7-9; D may be TRBD1 (5 bases). The CDR3 has 15 amino acids. Germline V gene sequence: CDR1 SEHNR, CDR2 FQNEAQ (reference sequence). V was shortened by 5 bases and J by 6 bases, with 16 bases between the two germline ends.

The count of this clone is one. The chain couples TRBV2 to TRBJ2-7, with 7 nucleotides matching TRBD2. Losses at the gene ends were 3 bases for V and 6 bases for J; bases not matched to a gene: 8. The CDR3 is made up of 14 amino acids. From germline, CDR1 is SNHLY and CDR2 FYNNEI. This CDR3 reads CASSDWDYSSEQYF. In nucleotides, the CDR3 is TGTGCCAGCAGTGACTGGGACTACTCGTCCGAGCAGTACTTC.

This chain joins TRBV11-3 and TRBJ1-2; the match to TRBD1 covers 9 bases. Germline loops: CDR1 SGHNT, CDR2 YENEEA. The length of the CDR3 is 16 residues. J lost 3 bases, V lost 5 bases, and 10 bases had no gene match. CDR3 loop: CASSEYTGTGHYGYTF. In DNA form, the CDR3 reads TGTGCCAGCAGCGAATATACCGGGACAGGGCACTATGGCTACACCTTC. The variable domain in full, completed from reference TRBV11-3 and TRBJ1-2, reads EAGVVQSPRYKIIEKKQPVAFWCNPISGHNTLYWYLQNLGQGPELLIRYENEEAVDDSQLPKDRFSAERLKGVDSTLKIQPAELGDSAVYLCASSEYTGTGHYGYTFGSGTRLTVV.

The V call is TRBV5-1, the J call TRBJ1-6, with D possibly being TRBD1 (5 bases). The ends were cut back, 0 bases at V and 13 bases at J, with 8 bases in the middle. Germline V gives CDR1 SGHRS, CDR2 YFSETQ. This CDR3 contains 12 residues. CDR3 region: CASSLGRGPLHF. CDR3 nucleotide sequence: TGCGCCAGCAGCTTGGGACGGGGGCCCCTCCACTTT.

V and J are TRBV18 and TRBJ1-2; 9 nucleotides line up with TRBD1. J lost 7 bases, V lost 1 base, and 1 base had no gene match. Germline V lookup: CDR1 KGHSH, CDR2 LQKENI. This CDR3 is built from 13 residues. CDR3 DNA sequence: TGTGCCAGCTCACCACAGGACAGGGGTGGCTACACCTTC. Translated, it gives CASSPQDRGGYTF.

The genes are TRBV27 and TRBJ2-3; D gene ambiguous. CDR3 length equals 15 residues. With 2 bases removed from V and 2 bases from J, the gap between germline ends came to 11 bases. Germline CDR1 and CDR2: MNHEY and SMNVEV (reference sequence). The CDR3 region is CASSLRRQTTDTQYF. The CDR3 DNA sequence: TGTGCCAGCAGTTTAAGGCGGCAGACCACAGATACGCAGTATTTT.

V and J are TRBV29-1 and TRBJ2-7; 9 bases are shared with TRBD2. This CDR3 comprises 16 residues. Trimming at V came to 3 bases and at J to 0 bases, leaving 9 bases not matched to a gene. Germline lookup yields CDR1 SQVTM and CDR2 ANQGSEA. The CDR3: CSVEKLAGPISYEQYF. The CDR3 bases are TGCAGCGTTGAGAAGCTAGCGGGGCCGATCTCCTACGAGCAGTACTTC.

The chain combines TRBV19 with TRBJ1-4, with D perhaps matching TRBD1 (5 bases). V was cut by 3 bases and J by 6 bases, with 17 bases left in between. This CDR3 spans 16 amino acids. CDR1 and CDR2 from the germline V gene are LNHDA and SQIVND (reference sequence). This chain's CDR3 is CASSIPTGLGDEKLFF. The CDR3 DNA reads as TGTGCCAGTAGTATCCCTACGGGTCTAGGGGATGAAAAACTGTTTTTT.

The rearrangement links TRBV10-1 to TRBJ2-5; TRBD2 agrees at 9 bases. V was pared by 2 bases and J by 5 bases, with 6 bases of the junction left unmatched. CDR1 is WNHNN, CDR2 SYGVQD, per germline (reference sequence). The CDR3 spans 15 residues. The CDR3 protein is CASSEVGGRAETQYF. As DNA, the CDR3 is TGCGCCAGCAGTGAGGTAGGCGGGAGGGCGGAGACCCAGTACTTC.

The rearrangement uses TRBV25-1 and TRBJ1-2, with D possibly matching TRBD1 (6 bases). The CDR3 is 14 amino acids. In germline, CDR1 is MGHDK, CDR2 SYGVNS. Trimming shortened V by 4 bases and J by 4 bases, and 13 bases separated the two germline ends. The CDR3 protein is CASSARGAGYGYTF. The CDR3 nucleotides read TGTGCCAGCAGTGCGCGGGGGGCGGGCTATGGCTACACCTTC.

The chain uses TRBV4-2 and TRBJ2-1, with D possibly matching TRBD1 (7 bases). The length of the CDR3 is 13 residues. The germline V gene encodes CDR1 LGHNA and CDR2 YNFKEQ. V was trimmed by 3 bases and J by 6 bases, leaving 9 bases between them. In DNA, the CDR3 is TGTGCCAGCAGCCATCAGGGGGGCAATGAGCAGTTCTTC. It encodes CASSHQGGNEQFF.

The CDR3 protein is CASSPSLQRGAEAFF. For the CDR3, the DNA is TGTGCCAGCAGCCCGAGTCTTCAAAGGGGCGCTGAAGCTTTCTTT. The chain is built from TRBV7-6 and TRBJ1-1, with a possible D match to TRBD1 (5 bases). Germline V lookup: CDR1 SGHVS, CDR2 FNYEAQ. This CDR3 spans 15 amino acids. With 5 bases removed from V and 6 bases from J, the gap between germline ends came to 19 bases.

The chain recombines TRBV18 with TRBJ2-5; tentatively, D is TRBD1 (5 bases). The length of the CDR3 is 16 residues. V lost 4 bases and J 1 base, leaving 16 bases between the germline ends. Germline assignment: CDR1 KGHSH and CDR2 LQKENI. Written as DNA, the CDR3 is TGTGCCAGCTCACAAGGCGCTAGTACAGGCCAAGAGACCCAGTACTTC. This encodes CASSQGASTGQETQYF.

This chain connects TRBV5-4 to TRBJ1-4; 11 bases fit TRBD1. The CDR3 extends over 16 amino acids. Germline CDR1 and CDR2: SGHNT and YYREEE (reference sequence). The V gene end was trimmed by 4 bases and the J gene end by 5 bases; junction bases not matched to a gene: 7. Here the CDR3 DNA reads TGTGCCAGCAGCCGGGACAGGGGGATTGGAAATGAAAAACTGTTTTTT. Protein sequence: CASSRDRGIGNEKLFF.

The chain couples TRBV6-5 to TRBJ2-7; 7 bases match TRBD2. With V trimmed by 6 bases and J by 5 bases, 4 bases remained unmatched. This CDR3 spans 12 amino acids. CDR1 and CDR2 from the germline V gene are MNHEY and SVGAGI. The CDR3 nucleotides are TGTGCCAGCAGACACCGGGAGGACGAGCAGTACTTC. This encodes CASRHREDEQYF.

The chain links TRBV7-7 to TRBJ1-1; no definite D call. The V end was cut by 5 bases, the J end by 11 bases, with 15 bases between. Germline CDR1 SSHAT, CDR2 FNYEAQ (reference sequence). CDR3 size: 12 residues. The CDR3 sequence: CASSPLEGMAFF. Here the CDR3 DNA reads TGTGCCAGCAGCCCACTCGAGGGTATGGCTTTCTTT.

J is TRBJ1-3 and V is TRBV27; D possibly corresponds to TRBD1 (6 bases). Germline V CDR1 and CDR2: MNHEY, SMNVEV (reference sequence). This CDR3 has 11 residues. Trimming took 7 bases from V and 7 from J, leaving 8 bases between them. The CDR3 is CASKGGNTIYF. CDR3 DNA sequence: TGTGCCAGCAAGGGGGGGAACACCATATATTTT.

The genes are TRBV25-1 and TRBJ1-3; 8 nucleotides match TRBD1. CDR1 is MGHDK and CDR2 is SYGVNS in the germline V gene. The CDR3 extends over 16 amino acids. Losses at the gene ends were 3 bases for V and 4 bases for J; bases not matched to a gene: 8. The CDR3 nucleotides are TGTGCCAGCAGTGATTTCAGCAGGGGGCTCGGAAACACCATATATTTT. It translates to CASSDFSRGLGNTIYF.

The V and J genes are TRBV6-6 and TRBJ1-3, with no clear D. This CDR3 contains 13 residues. V shed 2 bases and J shed 2 bases, with 4 bases lying between them. The V gene's germline CDR1 is MNHNY and CDR2 SVGAGI (reference sequence). The CDR3 region has the DNA TGTGCCAGCAGTTACGGCACTGGAAACACCATATATTTT. Its protein is CASSYGTGNTIYF.

This clone occurred once. J is TRBJ2-2 and V is TRBV7-7; 10 bases are a match to TRBD2. The CDR3 runs 16 residues. Germline CDR1 and CDR2: SSHAT and FNYEAQ (reference sequence). V was pared by 3 bases and J by 4 bases, with 5 bases of the junction left unmatched. The CDR3 coding sequence is TGTGCCAGCAGCTTTCTAGCGGGGGATAGCACCGGGGAGCTGTTTTTT. The encoded protein is CASSFLAGDSTGELFF.

This chain uses TRBV15 with TRBJ2-1, with D possibly matching TRBD2 (6 bases). Trimming took 3 bases from V and 3 from J, leaving 9 bases between them. In germline, CDR1 is LNHNV, CDR2 YYDKDF (reference sequence). The CDR3 is made up of 14 amino acids. The CDR3 nucleotides read TGTGCCACCAGCAGGGGGGGATTCTACAATGAGCAGTTCTTC. It specifies CATSRGGFYNEQFF.